This T cell receptor beta chain was identified in a study of cytomegalovirus exposure and HLA in healthy donors. Study-wide results and limits: Later analysis identified a missense DCLRE1C variant that was linked to TCR beta V- and J-gene trimming. TCR beta sequences reportedly predicted most subjects' HLA-A and HLA-B alleles accurately. Earlier analysis looked at TCR beta V segments, and most were productive about 90% or about 30% of the time.

The PCR had 60 Vbeta and 13 Jbeta primers. Generated by immunoSEQ multiplex PCR, the TCRdb table keeps only in-frame clones and is missing some. The sample lists roughly 180,000 clones; more than 75% were seen once. Of note for this clone: Antigen: not known.

V was pared by 8 bases and J by 7 bases, with 15 bases between. Per the germline V gene, CDR1 is MNHEY and CDR2 is SMNVEV (reference sequence). The CDR3 sequence is 13 residues long. Sample: PBMCs. This chain links TRBV27 with TRBJ1-5, with D possibly TRBD1 on 5 matching bases. The sequence was obtained from a man in his forties in good health and CMV-seronegative. This CDR3 is CASWPGGGQPQHF. CDR3 in DNA: TGTGCCAGCTGGCCGGGGGGTGGACAGCCCCAGCATTTT.